These 7 T cell receptor beta chains originate from one sample sequenced in a study of shared clonotypes between healthy human individuals. Clones were sequenced by immunoSEQ multiplex PCR, and TCRdb holds only the in-frame ones, with some missing. This repertoire shows more than 2 million clones, 95% found once; its top ten account for 0.13%. What was sequenced was naive CD4+ T cells sorted from blood. The sample's subset: CD45RA+ positively selected. The receptors were sampled from a man aged 18 to 29 in good health.

This chain joins TRBV30 and TRBJ1-4; 7 bases agree with TRBD1. This CDR3 comprises 14 residues. J was trimmed by 3 bases and V by 8 bases; bases with no gene match: 9. Germline V gives CDR1 GTSNPN, CDR2 SVGIG (reference sequence). CDR3 DNA: TGTGCCCTTCATCCGGGACAGCCTAATGAAAAACTGTTTTTT. Amino acid sequence: CALHPGQPNEKLFF.

The chain carries TRBV19 and TRBJ1-5, with D hard to call. The CDR3 runs 17 residues. Between the trimmed V and J ends, which lost 3 bases and 0 bases, there was a span of 15 bases. Per germline, CDR1 LNHDA and CDR2 SQIVND (reference sequence). The chain's CDR3 is CASSIHWARSSNQPQHF. CDR3 bases: TGTGCCAGTAGTATCCACTGGGCGCGTTCTAGCAATCAGCCCCAGCATTTT.

V and J are TRBV7-9 and TRBJ2-5; TRBD2 matches at 12 bases. In germline, CDR1 is SEHNR, CDR2 FQNEAQ (reference sequence). The junction had 2 bases not matched to a gene; V was cut back by 4 bases and J by 5 bases. CDR3 length: 14 residues. The CDR3 bases are TGTGCCAGCAGCTACGGACTAGCGGGGGAGACCCAGTACTTC. As protein: CASSYGLAGETQYF.

This sequence joins TRBV25-1 and TRBJ1-3; D gene ambiguous. The germline V gene encodes CDR1 MGHDK and CDR2 SYGVNS. The CDR3 is 15 residues long. V gave up 2 bases and J gave up 4 bases, with 12 bases separating them. CDR3 sequence (DNA): TGTGCCAGCAGTGAACGTGGCCGCGCGGGAAACACCATATATTTT. Amino acids: CASSERGRAGNTIYF.

Of note for this clone: A much larger clone lies a single base off, so this may be a read error. The chain couples TRBV7-3 to TRBJ2-7; 8 bases line up with TRBD1. J was trimmed by 3 bases and V by 5 bases; bases with no gene match: 3. The CDR3 is 13 amino acids. Germline V gene sequence: CDR1 SGHTA, CDR2 FQGTGA. The CDR3 nucleotides are TGTGCCAGCAGCGCCGGGACAGGCTACGAGCAGTACTTC. This codes for CASSAGTGYEQYF. The full variable domain, rest sourced from reference TRBV7-3 and TRBJ2-7, is GAGVSQTPSNKVTEKGKYVELRCDPISGHTALYWYRQSLGQGPEFLIYFQGTGAADDSGLPNDRFFAVRPEGSVSTLKIQRTERGDSAVYLCASSAGTGYEQYFGPGTRLTVT.

The rearrangement joins TRBV28 to TRBJ2-7; TRBD1 matches at 7 bases. There are 16 residues in the CDR3. Germline V CDR1 and CDR2: MDHEN, SYDVKM. V lost 4 bases and J lost 3; bases outside the gene matches: 12. CDR3 region: CASSSTGEPNYYEQYF. The CDR3 nucleotides read TGTGCCAGCAGTTCAACAGGGGAACCGAATTACTACGAGCAGTACTTC.

The chain is built from TRBV2 and TRBJ2-2, with unresolved D. CDR3 length equals 15 residues. The germline V gene has CDR1 SNHLY and CDR2 FYNNEI. The V and J ends lost 2 bases and 4 bases respectively, with 11 bases between them. In DNA, the CDR3 is TGTGCCAGCAGTGAAAGGATCGGTGGCACCGGGGAGCTGTTTTTT. Translating it yields CASSERIGGTGELFF.